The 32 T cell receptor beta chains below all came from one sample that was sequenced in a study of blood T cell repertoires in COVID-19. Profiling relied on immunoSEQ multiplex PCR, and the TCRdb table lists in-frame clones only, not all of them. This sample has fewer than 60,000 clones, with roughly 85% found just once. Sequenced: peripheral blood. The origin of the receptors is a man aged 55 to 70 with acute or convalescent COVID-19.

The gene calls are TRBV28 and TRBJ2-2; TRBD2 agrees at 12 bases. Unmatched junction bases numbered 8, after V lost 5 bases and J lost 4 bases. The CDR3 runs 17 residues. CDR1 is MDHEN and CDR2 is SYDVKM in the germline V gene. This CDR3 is CASSPTSGRIGTGELFF. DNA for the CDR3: TGTGCCAGCAGTCCGACTAGCGGGAGAATTGGCACCGGGGAGCTGTTTTTT.

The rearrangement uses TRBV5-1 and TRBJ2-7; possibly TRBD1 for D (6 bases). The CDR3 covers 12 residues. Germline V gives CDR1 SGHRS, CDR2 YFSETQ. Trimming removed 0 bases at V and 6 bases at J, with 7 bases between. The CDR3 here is CASSLDRVEQYF. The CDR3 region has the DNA TGCGCCAGCAGCTTGGACAGGGTCGAGCAGTACTTC.

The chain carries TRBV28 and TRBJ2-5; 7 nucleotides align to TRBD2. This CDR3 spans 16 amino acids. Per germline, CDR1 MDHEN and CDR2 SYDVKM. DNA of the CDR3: TGTGCATATGGGGGGGACTCCAGAGAACCACAAGAGACCCAGTACTTC. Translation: CAYGGDSREPQETQYF.

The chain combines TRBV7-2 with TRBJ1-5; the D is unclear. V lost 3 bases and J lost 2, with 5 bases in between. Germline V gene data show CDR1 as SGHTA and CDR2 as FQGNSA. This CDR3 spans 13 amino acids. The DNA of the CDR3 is TGTGCCAGCAGCTTGCAGGGCAATCAGCCCCAGCATTTT. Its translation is CASSLQGNQPQHF.

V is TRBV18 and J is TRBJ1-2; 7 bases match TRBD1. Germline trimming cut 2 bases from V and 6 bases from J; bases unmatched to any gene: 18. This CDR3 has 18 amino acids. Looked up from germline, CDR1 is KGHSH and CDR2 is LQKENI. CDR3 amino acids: CASSPGWALLTGRDGYTF. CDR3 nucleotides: TGTGCCAGCTCACCAGGATGGGCTCTTTTGACAGGGAGAGATGGCTACACCTTC.

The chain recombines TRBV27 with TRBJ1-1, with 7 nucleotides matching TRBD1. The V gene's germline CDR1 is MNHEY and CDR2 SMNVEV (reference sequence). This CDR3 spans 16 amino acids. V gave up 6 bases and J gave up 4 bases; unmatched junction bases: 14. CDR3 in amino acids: CASSQKWTGVVTEAFF. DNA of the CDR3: TGTGCCAGCAGCCAGAAATGGACAGGTGTCGTCACTGAAGCTTTCTTT.

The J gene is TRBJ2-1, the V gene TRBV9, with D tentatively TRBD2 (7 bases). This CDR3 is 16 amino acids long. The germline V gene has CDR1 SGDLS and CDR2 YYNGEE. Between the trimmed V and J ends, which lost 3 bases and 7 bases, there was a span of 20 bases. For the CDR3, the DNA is TGTGCCAGCAGCGGAAGGACTAGTTGGAGGGGGAATGAGCAGTTCTTC. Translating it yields CASSGRTSWRGNEQFF.

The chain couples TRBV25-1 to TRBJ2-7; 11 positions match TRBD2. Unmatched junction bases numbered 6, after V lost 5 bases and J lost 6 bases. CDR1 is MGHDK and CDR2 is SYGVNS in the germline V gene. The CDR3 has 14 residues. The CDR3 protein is CASSLSGTSGEQYF. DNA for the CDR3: TGTGCCAGCAGTCTCTCCGGGACTAGCGGCGAGCAGTACTTC.

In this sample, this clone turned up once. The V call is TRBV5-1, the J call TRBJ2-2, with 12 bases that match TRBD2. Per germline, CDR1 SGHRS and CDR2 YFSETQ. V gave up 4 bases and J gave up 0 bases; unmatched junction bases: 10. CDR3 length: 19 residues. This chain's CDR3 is CASSAMTSGRGANTGELFF. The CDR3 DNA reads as TGCGCCAGCAGCGCAATGACTAGCGGGAGAGGCGCGAACACCGGGGAGCTGTTTTTT.

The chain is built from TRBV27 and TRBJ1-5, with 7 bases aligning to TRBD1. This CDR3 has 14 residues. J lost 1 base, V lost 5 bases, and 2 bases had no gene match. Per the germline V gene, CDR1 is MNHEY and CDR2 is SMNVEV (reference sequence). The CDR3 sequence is CASSLQGSNQPQHF. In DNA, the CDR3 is TGTGCCAGCAGTCTACAGGGGAGCAATCAGCCCCAGCATTTT.

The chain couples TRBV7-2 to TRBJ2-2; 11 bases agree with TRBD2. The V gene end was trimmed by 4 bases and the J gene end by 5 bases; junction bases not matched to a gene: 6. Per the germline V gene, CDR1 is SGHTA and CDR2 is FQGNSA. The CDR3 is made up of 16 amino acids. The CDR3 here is CASSSGLAGLTGELFF. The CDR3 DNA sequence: TGTGCCAGCAGCTCCGGACTAGCGGGCCTAACCGGGGAGCTGTTTTTT.

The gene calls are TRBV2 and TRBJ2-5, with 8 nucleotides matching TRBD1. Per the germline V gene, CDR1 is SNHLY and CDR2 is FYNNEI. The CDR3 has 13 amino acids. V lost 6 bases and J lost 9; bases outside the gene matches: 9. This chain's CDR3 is CASSVGQGRAQYF. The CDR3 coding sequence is TGTGCCAGCAGCGTCGGACAGGGCAGGGCCCAGTACTTC.

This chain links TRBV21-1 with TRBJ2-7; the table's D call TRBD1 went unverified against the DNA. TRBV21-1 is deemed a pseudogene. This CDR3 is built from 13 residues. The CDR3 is CAWQGEGSYEQYF. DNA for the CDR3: TGTGCCTGGCAGGGGGAAGGCTCCTACGAGCAGTACTTC.

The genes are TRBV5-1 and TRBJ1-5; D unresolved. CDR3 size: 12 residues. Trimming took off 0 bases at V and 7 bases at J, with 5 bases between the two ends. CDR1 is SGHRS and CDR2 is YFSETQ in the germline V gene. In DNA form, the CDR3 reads TGCGCCAGCAGCTTGGCCGGGCAGCCCCAGCATTTT. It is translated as CASSLAGQPQHF.

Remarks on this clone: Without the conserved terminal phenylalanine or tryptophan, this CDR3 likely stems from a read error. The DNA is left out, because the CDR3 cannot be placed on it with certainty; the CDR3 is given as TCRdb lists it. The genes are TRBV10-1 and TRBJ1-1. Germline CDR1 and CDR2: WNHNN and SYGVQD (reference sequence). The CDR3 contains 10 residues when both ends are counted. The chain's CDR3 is CASSERASSR.

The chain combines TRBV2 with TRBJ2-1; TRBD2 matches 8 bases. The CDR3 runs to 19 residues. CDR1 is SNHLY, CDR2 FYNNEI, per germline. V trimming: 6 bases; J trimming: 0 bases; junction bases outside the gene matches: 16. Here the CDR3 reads CASRPPSGWGLSSYNEQFF. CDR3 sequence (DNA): TGTGCCAGCAGACCACCTAGCGGGTGGGGTCTTAGCTCCTACAATGAGCAGTTCTTC.

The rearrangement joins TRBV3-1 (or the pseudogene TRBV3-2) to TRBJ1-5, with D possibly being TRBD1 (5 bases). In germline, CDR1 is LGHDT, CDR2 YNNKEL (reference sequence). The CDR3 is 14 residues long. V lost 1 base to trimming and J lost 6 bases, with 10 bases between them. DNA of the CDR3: TGTGCCAGCAGCCAAGTCGCGGGGGTTCAGCCCCAGCATTTT. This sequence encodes CASSQVAGVQPQHF.

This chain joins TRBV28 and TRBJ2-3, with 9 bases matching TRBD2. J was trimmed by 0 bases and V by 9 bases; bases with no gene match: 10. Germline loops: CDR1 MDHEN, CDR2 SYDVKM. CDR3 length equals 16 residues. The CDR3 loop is CASGLAGVTSTDTQYF. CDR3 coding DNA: TGTGCCAGTGGATTAGCGGGGGTAACTAGCACAGATACGCAGTATTTT.

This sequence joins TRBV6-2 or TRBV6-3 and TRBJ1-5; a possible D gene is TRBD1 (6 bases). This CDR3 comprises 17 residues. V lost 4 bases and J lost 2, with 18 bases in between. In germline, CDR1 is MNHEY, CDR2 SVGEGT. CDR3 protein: CASSLIKTGGRNQPQHF. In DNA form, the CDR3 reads TGTGCCAGCAGTTTAATTAAGACAGGCGGTCGCAATCAGCCCCAGCATTTT.

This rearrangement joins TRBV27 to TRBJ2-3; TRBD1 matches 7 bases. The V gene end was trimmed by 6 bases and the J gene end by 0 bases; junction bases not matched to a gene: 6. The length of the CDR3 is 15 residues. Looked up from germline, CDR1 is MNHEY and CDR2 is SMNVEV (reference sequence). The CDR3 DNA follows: TGTGCCAGCAGCGGGACAGACCCTAGCACAGATACGCAGTATTTT. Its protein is CASSGTDPSTDTQYF.

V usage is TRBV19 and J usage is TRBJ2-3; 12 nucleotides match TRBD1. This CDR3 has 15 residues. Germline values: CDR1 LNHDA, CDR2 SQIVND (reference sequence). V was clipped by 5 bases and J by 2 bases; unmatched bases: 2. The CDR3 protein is CASSVGQGATDTQYF. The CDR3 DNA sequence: TGTGCCAGTAGTGTGGGACAGGGGGCCACAGATACGCAGTATTTT.

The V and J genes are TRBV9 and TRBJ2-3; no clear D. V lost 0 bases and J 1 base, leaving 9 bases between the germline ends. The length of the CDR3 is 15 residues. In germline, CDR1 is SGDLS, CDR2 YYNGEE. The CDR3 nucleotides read TGTGCCAGCAGCGTAGGCGGCCACGGCACAGATACGCAGTATTTT. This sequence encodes CASSVGGHGTDTQYF. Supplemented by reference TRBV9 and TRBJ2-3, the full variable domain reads DSGVTQTPKHLITATGQRVTLRCSPRSGDLSVYWYQQSLDQGLQFLIQYYNGEERAKGNILERFSAQQFPDLHSELNLSSLELGDSALYFCASSVGGHGTDTQYFGPGTRLTVL.

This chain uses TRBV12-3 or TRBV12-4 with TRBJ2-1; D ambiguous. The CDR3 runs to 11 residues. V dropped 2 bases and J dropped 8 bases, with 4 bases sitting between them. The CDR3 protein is CASSLIDEQFF. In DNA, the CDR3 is TGTGCCAGCAGTTTAATAGATGAGCAGTTCTTC.

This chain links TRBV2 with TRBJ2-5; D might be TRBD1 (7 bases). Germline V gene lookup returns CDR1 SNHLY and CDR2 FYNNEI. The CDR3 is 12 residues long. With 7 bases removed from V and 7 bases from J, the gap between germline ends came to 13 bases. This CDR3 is CASMEGAGTQYF. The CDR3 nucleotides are TGTGCCAGCATGGAGGGGGCGGGGACCCAGTACTTC. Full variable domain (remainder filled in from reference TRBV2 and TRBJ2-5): EPEVTQTPSHQVTQMGQEVILRCVPISNHLYFYWYRQILGQKVEFLVSFYNNEISEKSEIFDDQFSVERPDGSNFTLKIRSTKLEDSAMYFCASMEGAGTQYFGPGTRLLVL.

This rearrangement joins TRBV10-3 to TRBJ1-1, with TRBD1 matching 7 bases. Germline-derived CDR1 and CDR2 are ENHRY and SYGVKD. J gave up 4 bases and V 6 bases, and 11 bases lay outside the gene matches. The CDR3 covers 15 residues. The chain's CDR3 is CAISAVGGGTTEAFF. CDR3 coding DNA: TGTGCCATCAGCGCGGTCGGAGGGGGCACCACTGAAGCTTTCTTT.

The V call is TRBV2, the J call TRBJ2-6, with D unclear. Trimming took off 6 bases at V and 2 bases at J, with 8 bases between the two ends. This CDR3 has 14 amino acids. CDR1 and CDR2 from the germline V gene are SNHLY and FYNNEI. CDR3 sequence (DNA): TGTGCCAGCAGGAGCCGAACTGGGGCCAACGTCCTGACTTTC. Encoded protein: CASRSRTGANVLTF. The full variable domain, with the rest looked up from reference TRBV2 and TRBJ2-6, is EPEVTQTPSHQVTQMGQEVILRCVPISNHLYFYWYRQILGQKVEFLVSFYNNEISEKSEIFDDQFSVERPDGSNFTLKIRSTKLEDSAMYFCASRSRTGANVLTFGAGSRLTVL.

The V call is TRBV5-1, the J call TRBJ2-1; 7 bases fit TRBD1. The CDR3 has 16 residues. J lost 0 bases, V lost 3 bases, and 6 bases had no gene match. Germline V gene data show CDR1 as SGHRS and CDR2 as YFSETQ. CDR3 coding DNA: TGCGCCAGCAGCTCCCGAGGGGGCAGCTCCTACAATGAGCAGTTCTTC. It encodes CASSSRGGSSYNEQFF.

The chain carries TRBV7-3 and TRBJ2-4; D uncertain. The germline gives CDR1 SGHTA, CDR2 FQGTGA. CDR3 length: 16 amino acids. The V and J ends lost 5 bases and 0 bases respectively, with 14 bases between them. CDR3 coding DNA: TGTGCCAGCAGCCCCGCGGCAGATTTAGCCAAAAACATTCAGTACTTC. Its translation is CASSPAADLAKNIQYF.

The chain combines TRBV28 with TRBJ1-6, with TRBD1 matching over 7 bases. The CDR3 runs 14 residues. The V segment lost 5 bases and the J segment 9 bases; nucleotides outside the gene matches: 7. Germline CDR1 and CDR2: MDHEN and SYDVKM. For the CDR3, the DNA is TGTGCCAGCAGTCCGGGACAGAGTCTTTCACCCCTCCACTTT. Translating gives CASSPGQSLSPLHF.

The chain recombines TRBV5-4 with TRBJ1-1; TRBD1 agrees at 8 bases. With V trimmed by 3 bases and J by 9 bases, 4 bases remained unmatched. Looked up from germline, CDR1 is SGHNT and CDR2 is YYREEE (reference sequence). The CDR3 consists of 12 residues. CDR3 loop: CASSSQGAKAFF. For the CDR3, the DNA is TGTGCCAGCAGCTCGCAGGGGGCTAAAGCTTTCTTT.

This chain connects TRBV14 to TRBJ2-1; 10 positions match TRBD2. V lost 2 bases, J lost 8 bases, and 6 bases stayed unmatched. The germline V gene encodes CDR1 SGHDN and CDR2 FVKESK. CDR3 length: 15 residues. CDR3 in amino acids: CASSQRLAGGDEQFF. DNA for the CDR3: TGTGCCAGCAGCCAACGACTAGCGGGCGGCGATGAGCAGTTCTTC.

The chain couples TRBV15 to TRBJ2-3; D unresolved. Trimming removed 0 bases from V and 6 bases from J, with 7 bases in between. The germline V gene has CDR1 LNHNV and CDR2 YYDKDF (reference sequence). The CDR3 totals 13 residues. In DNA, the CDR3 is TGTGCCACCAGCAGAGATATCCTCGATACGCAGTATTTT. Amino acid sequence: CATSRDILDTQYF.